These T cell receptor beta chains were read from a single sample in a study of beta chain features in type 1 diabetes. Produced via immunoSEQ multiplex PCR; TCRdb's table is partial and in-frame only. The sample yields some 330,000 clones, roughly 12% seen once. What was sequenced was naive CD4+ T cells from blood. The receptors come from a woman under 30 with type 1 diabetes. Each CDR3 is given with its conserved first and last residue. The order of the fields is J gene, clone size, V gene, D gene, CDR3 length, CDR3 protein, CDR3 DNA. The D gene is left open where the match is weak. The size field is filled for only some rows; it gives once, few, many or a size class.

TRBJ2-3 | NA | TRBV27 | TRBD2 | 15 | CASTLMRGGEATQYF | TGTGCCAGCACCCTAATGCGGGGGGGCGAGGCTACGCAGTATTTT
TRBJ1-5 | NA | TRBV4-2 | NA | 15 | CASSQAQGMLEPQHF | TGTGCCAGCAGCCAGGCTCAGGGGATGTTGGAGCCCCAGCATTTT
TRBJ2-7 | NA | TRBV7-9 | NA | 12 | CASSLDWGRVYF | TGTGCCAGCAGCCTGGACTGGGGGCGGGTGTACTTC
TRBJ2-7 | NA | TRBV9 | NA | 12 | CASSVQGGEQYF | TGTGCCAGCAGCGTCCAGGGCGGCGAGCAGTACTTC
TRBJ2-7 | few | TRBV9 | NA | 14 | CASSVEEGAHEQYF | TGTGCCAGCAGCGTAGAGGAGGGGGCCCACGAGCAGTACTTC
TRBJ2-1 | NA | TRBV7-9 | TRBD1 | 16 | CASSGAGTGGTREQFF | TGTGCCAGCAGCGGGGCCGGGACAGGGGGGACGAGAGAGCAGTTCTTC
TRBJ1-1 | NA | TRBV20-1 | NA | 11 | CSANGWTEAFF | TGCAGTGCTAACGGGTGGACTGAAGCTTTCTTT
TRBJ2-1 | NA | TRBV5-1 | NA | 14 | CASSSITVFDEQFF | TGCGCCAGCAGCTCGATTACGGTATTCGATGAGCAGTTCTTC
TRBJ1-2 | NA | TRBV4-3 | TRBD1 | 13 | CASSLGQGRGYTF | TGCGCCAGCAGCCTCGGACAGGGCCGCGGCTACACCTTC
TRBJ2-7 | NA | TRBV28 | TRBD2 | 15 | CASSLGGLAQYEQYF | TGTGCCAGCAGTTTGGGAGGGCTAGCTCAATACGAGCAGTACTTC
TRBJ1-5 | few | TRBV2 | TRBD1 | 14 | CASGVDRGDQPQHF | TGTGCCAGCGGGGTAGACAGGGGTGATCAGCCCCAGCATTTT
TRBJ1-1 | once | TRBV7-6 | NA | 12 | CASSPVGSEAFF | TGTGCCAGCAGCCCCGTTGGTAGTGAAGCTTTCTTT
TRBJ2-6 | NA | TRBV18 | NA | 15 | CASSESGSGANVLTF | TGTGCCAGCTCAGAATCCGGTTCTGGGGCCAACGTCCTGACTTTC
TRBJ2-2 | NA | TRBV28 | NA | 16 | CASIFVGGQLRGELFF | TGTGCCAGCATATTTGTGGGGGGACAGCTCCGTGGGGAGCTGTTTTTT
TRBJ2-5 | few | TRBV10-3 | NA | 12 | CAISEPQETQYF | TGTGCCATCAGTGAGCCGCAAGAGACCCAGTACTTC
TRBJ1-2 | NA | TRBV6-6 | TRBD1 | 15 | CASSTYRGPNYGYTF | TGTGCCAGCAGCACCTACAGGGGGCCTAACTATGGCTACACCTTC
TRBJ1-5 | few | TRBV4-2 | NA | 12 | CASSQTNQPQHF | TGTGCCAGCAGCCAGACAAATCAGCCCCAGCATTTT
TRBJ2-3 | NA | TRBV25-1 | TRBD1 | 16 | CASSERTGRPSDTQYF | TGTGCCAGCAGTGAACGGACAGGGAGGCCCTCAGATACGCAGTATTTT
TRBJ2-2 | NA | TRBV5-1 | NA | 15 | CASSLDRANTGELFF | TGCGCCAGCAGCTTGGACAGGGCGAACACCGGGGAGCTGTTTTTT
TRBJ2-5 | few | TRBV7-9 | TRBD1 | 15 | CASSSTGSMGETQYF | TGTGCCAGCAGCTCGACAGGGTCAATGGGGGAGACCCAGTACTTC
TRBJ1-4 | few | TRBV9 | NA | 15 | CASSADRATNEKLFF | TGTGCCAGCAGCGCTGACCGGGCAACTAATGAAAAACTGTTTTTT
TRBJ1-2 | NA | TRBV9 | TRBD1 | 14 | CASSVGQAHGDYTF | TGTGCCAGCAGCGTCGGACAGGCCCACGGGGACTACACCTTC
TRBJ2-3 | few | TRBV29-1 | NA | 13 | CSVTSVVEDTQYF | TGCAGCGTGACTTCCGTTGTTGAAGATACGCAGTATTTT
TRBJ2-4 | few | TRBV4-1 | TRBD2 | 17 | CASSQGLGGGNKNIQYF | TGCGCCAGCAGCCAGGGCCTCGGGGGGGGTAACAAAAACATTCAGTACTTC
TRBJ1-5 | NA | TRBV18 | NA | 16 | CASSPGLGGSNQPQHF | TGTGCCAGCTCACCAGGTTTAGGGGGAAGCAATCAGCCCCAGCATTTT
TRBJ2-3 | NA | TRBV4-1 | NA | 15 | CASSQPTRAQDTQYF | TGCGCCAGCAGCCAACCGACCCGAGCGCAGGATACGCAGTATTTT
TRBJ2-5 | few | TRBV29-1 | NA | 12 | CSTLSGQETQYF | TGCAGCACACTGAGCGGGCAAGAGACCCAGTACTTC
TRBJ2-3 | NA | TRBV5-1 | NA | 15 | CASSLASGFTDTQYF | TGCGCCAGCAGCTTGGCCTCAGGGTTCACAGATACGCAGTATTTT
TRBJ1-2 | NA | TRBV9 | NA | 13 | CASSVDGEFGYTF | TGTGCCAGCAGCGTAGACGGGGAATTTGGCTACACCTTC
TRBJ2-1 | NA | TRBV6-5 | NA | 15 | CASSLDRPGYNEQFF | TGTGCCAGCAGTTTAGACCGGCCAGGCTACAATGAGCAGTTCTTC
TRBJ2-7 | few | TRBV18 | NA | 15 | CASSPPQGQIYEQYF | TGTGCCAGCTCACCACCCCAGGGGCAAATTTACGAGCAGTACTTC
TRBJ2-3 | NA | TRBV7-9 | TRBD2 | 17 | CASSFPKRSGGTDTQYF | TGTGCCAGCAGCTTCCCCAAACGGAGCGGGGGCACAGATACGCAGTATTTT
TRBJ1-2 | NA | TRBV7-2 | NA | 13 | CASSPWTSYGYTF | TGTGCCAGCAGCCCCTGGACAAGCTATGGCTACACCTTC
TRBJ1-4 | NA | TRBV29-1 | TRBD1 | 15 | CSVSAGTGDGEKLFF | TGCAGCGTTTCAGCCGGGACAGGGGATGGGGAAAAACTGTTTTTT
TRBJ2-5 | few | TRBV28 | TRBD2 | 15 | CASSQGGAGEETQYF | TGTGCCAGCAGTCAGGGAGGGGCGGGAGAAGAGACCCAGTACTTC
TRBJ1-4 | few | TRBV4-3 | TRBD1 | 14 | CASSFGQGGEKLFF | TGCGCCAGCAGCTTCGGACAGGGAGGTGAAAAACTGTTTTTT
TRBJ2-3 | few | TRBV29-1 | TRBD1 | 15 | CSVRRTGPSTDTQYF | TGCAGCGTAAGAAGGACAGGTCCTAGCACAGATACGCAGTATTTT
TRBJ1-4 | few | TRBV15 | NA | 15 | CATSRDRQGYEKLFF | TGTGCCACCAGCAGAGACAGGCAGGGGTACGAAAAACTGTTTTTT
TRBJ1-4 | NA | TRBV2 | NA | 12 | CASKEVARKLFF | TGTGCCAGCAAAGAGGTAGCGAGAAAACTGTTTTTT
TRBJ2-1 | few | TRBV6-4 | TRBD2 | 15 | CASSDGRGGRDEQFF | TGTGCCAGCAGTGACGGCCGGGGGGGCCGGGATGAGCAGTTCTTC
TRBJ2-2 | few | TRBV9 | NA | 14 | CASSVNAPAGELFF | TGTGCCAGCAGCGTCAACGCACCGGCCGGGGAGCTGTTTTTT
TRBJ1-1 | NA | TRBV7-2 | NA | 13 | CASSLTMNTEAFF | TGTGCCAGCAGCTTAACAATGAACACTGAAGCTTTCTTT
TRBJ2-5 | NA | TRBV6-5 | TRBD1 | 13 | CASSRTGVKTQYF | TGTGCCAGCAGCCGGACAGGGGTAAAGACCCAGTACTTC
TRBJ2-7 | NA | TRBV7-2 | TRBD2 | 18 | CASSLGTSGGRSSYEQYF | TGTGCCAGCAGCTTGGGGACTAGCGGGGGGCGCAGCTCCTACGAGCAGTACTTC